The entry that follows covers one TCR beta chain sequence. Its antigen target is currently unknown. Base qualities were left out, and no much larger clone turns up one base away. The cohort comprised nearly 30 patients with locally advanced or metastatic urothelial carcinoma treated at Memorial Sloan Kettering on a trial protocol. Peripheral blood mononuclear cells were collected from each patient pretreatment and during treatment, giving between 1 and 8 total time points per patient. The Qiagen DNeasy Blood extraction kit was used to purify genomic DNA from total PBMCs and tumor samples. PBMCs were collected pretreatment and during treatment, and were isolated and stored as previously described. The data originate from a study of PD-L1 blockade in urothelial cancer (dated by TCRdb to the late 2010s). Some background on the complete study: Every patient began therapy in about 2014 and was given atezolizumab 1,200 mg intravenously every 3 weeks. About 85% of the roughly 29 patients were males with bladder-origin urothelial cancer, and about 65% of the roughly 30 reported a prior smoking history. Patients had an ECOG performance status of 0 or 1 and had received between 0 and 3 prior chemotherapy regimens. Blood samples were analyzed at 3 weeks after treatment start (second dose) and at 6 weeks after treatment start. Blood samples yielded a median of 141,255 T cells and some 80,000 unique TCRs, with median clonality about 0.08. The study was an exploratory multi-omic analysis of somatic, immune and clinical correlates of response to PD-L1 blockade with atezolizumab in urothelial cancer. Pretreatment tumor samples and matched peripheral blood, collected serially before and after atezolizumab treatment, underwent TCR sequencing. Durable clinical benefit was defined as a progression-free survival longer than 6 months, and TCR features were additionally tested against progression-free survival and overall survival. In the same patients, whole exome sequencing and RNA sequencing of pretreatment tumors were performed in addition to TCR sequencing. Under 10 patients achieved durable clinical benefit and 20 did not. Some 29 patients had pretreatment blood TCR-seq, some 24 had at least one posttreatment blood collection, and some 24 had tumor TCR-seq.

The V and J ends are trimmed by 6 bases and 12 bases, leaving 15 bases between them. The cysteine opens and the phenylalanine closes a CDR3 of 12 amino acids. Only the CDR3 portion is preserved as DNA: 36 bases, with reading frame beginning at the first base. CDR1 SNHLY and CDR2 FYNNEI are derived from the germline V gene. To estimate absolute template abundance from read counts, synthetic TCR analog templates were spiked into each PCR. Using the immunoSEQ assay, TCRbeta CDR3 regions were amplified from genomic DNA with bias-controlled V and J gene primers. Sequencing of rearranged TCRbeta segments was performed at approximately 20X coverage. Per the source publication's procedure: Clustering was used to correct sequencing errors, and CDR3s were annotated against IMGT so that V, D and J genes could be assigned. Downstream analyses used only productive TCRbeta rearrangements, leaving out any out-of-frame or stop-codon sequences. Clonality was calculated as one minus the Shannon entropy normalized by the log of the number of unique productive sequences. Clones differing between time points or between blood and tumor were identified using Fisher's exact test with Benjamini-Hochberg correction, with an adjusted p below 0.01 applied as the threshold. What TCRdb holds here is the immuneACCESS table cut down to in-frame rearrangements. Part of the clones is not present; checked against another copy, under half of the missing clones reflect an unresolved V gene, and the others are unexplained. The D gene and trimming were derived from the DNA, and the V and J assignments and clone size from that table. In this sample the table shows approximately 32,000 clones, almost 85% of which occur a single time. Together, the top ten hold approximately 3.6% of the sample.

What the study reported, not specific to this receptor: A pretreatment peripheral blood TCR clonality below the median was linked to improved progression-free and overall survival. Because the sample size was small (n of about 29) and many exploratory analyses were performed, the results are intended to be hypothesis-generating. Patients with durable benefit showed greater expansion of tumor-associated TCR clones in peripheral blood 3 weeks after starting treatment (n ≈ 21, p = 0.022).

The chain was built from TRBV2 and TRBJ2-1; TRBD2 is possibly the D segment (5 matching bases). The material was PBMCs, obtained around atezolizumab (anti-PD-L1) treatment. The source is a man in his 70s with urothelial cancer. The nucleotides are TGTGCCAGCAGGACCACGTACGGAGGGCAGTTCTTC. The translation is CASRTTYGGQFF.